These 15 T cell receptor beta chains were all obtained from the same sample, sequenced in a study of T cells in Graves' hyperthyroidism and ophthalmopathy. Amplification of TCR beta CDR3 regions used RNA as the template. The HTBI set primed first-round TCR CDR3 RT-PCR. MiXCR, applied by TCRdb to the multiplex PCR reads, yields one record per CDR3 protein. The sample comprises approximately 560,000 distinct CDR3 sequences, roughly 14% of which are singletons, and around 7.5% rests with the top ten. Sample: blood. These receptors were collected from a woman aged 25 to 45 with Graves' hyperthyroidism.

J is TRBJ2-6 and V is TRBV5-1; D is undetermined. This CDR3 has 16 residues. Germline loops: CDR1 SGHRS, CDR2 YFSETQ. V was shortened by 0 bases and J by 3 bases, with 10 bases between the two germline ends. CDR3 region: CASSLGPLDGANVLTF. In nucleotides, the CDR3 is TGCGCCAGCAGCTTGGGTCCACTTGATGGGGCCAACGTCCTGACTTTC.

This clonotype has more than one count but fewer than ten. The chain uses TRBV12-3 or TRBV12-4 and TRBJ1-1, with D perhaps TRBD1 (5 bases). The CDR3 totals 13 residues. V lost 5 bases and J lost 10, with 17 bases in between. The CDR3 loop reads CASSPYSLGGAFF. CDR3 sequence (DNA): TGTGCCAGCAGTCCGTACTCTCTGGGGGGAGCTTTCTTT.

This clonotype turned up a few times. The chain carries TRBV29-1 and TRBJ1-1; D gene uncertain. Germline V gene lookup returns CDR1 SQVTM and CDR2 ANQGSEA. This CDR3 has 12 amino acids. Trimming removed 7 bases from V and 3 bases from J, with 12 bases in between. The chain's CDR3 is CSGMTRDTEAFF. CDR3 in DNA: TGCAGCGGGATGACTCGGGACACTGAAGCTTTCTTT.

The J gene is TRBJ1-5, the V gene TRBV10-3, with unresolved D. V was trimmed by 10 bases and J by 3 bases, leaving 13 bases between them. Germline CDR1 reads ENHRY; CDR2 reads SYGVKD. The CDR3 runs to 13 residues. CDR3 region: CATRMADNQPQHF. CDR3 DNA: TGTGCCACGCGGATGGCAGACAATCAGCCCCAGCATTTT.

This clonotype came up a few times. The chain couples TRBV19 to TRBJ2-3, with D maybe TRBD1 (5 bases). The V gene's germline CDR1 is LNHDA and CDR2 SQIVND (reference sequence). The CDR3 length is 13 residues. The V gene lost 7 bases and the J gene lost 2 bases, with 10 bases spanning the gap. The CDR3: CASKVQDTDTQYF. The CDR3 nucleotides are TGTGCCAGTAAGGTACAGGACACAGATACGCAGTATTTT.

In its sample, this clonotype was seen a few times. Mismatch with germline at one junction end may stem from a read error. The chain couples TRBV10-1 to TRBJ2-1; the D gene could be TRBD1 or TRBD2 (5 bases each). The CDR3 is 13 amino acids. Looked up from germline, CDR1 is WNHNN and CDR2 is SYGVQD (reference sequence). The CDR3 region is CASSEPDLGEQSF. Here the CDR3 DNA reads TGCGCCAGCAGCGAACCGGACCTAGGGGAGCAGTCCTTC.

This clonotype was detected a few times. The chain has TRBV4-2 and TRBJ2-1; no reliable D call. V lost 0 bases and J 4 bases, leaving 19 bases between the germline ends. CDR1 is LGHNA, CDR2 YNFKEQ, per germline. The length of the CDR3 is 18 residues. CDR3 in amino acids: CASSQDPLVGITYNEQFF. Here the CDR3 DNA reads TGTGCCAGCAGCCAAGATCCGCTTGTCGGAATAACTTACAATGAGCAGTTCTTC.

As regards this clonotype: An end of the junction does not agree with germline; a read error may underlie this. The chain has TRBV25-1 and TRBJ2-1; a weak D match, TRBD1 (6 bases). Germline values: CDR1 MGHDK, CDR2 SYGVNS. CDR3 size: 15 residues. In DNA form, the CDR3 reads TGTGCCGGCAGTGAAACTTCGACAGGAAGGAATGAGCAGTTCTTC. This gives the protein CAGSETSTGRNEQFF. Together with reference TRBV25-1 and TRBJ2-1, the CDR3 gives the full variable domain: EADIYQTPRYLVIGTGKKITLECSQTMGHDKMYWYQQDPGMELHLIHYSYGVNSTEKGDLSSESTVSRIRTEHFPLTLESARPSHTSQYLCAGSETSTGRNEQFFGPGTRLTVL.

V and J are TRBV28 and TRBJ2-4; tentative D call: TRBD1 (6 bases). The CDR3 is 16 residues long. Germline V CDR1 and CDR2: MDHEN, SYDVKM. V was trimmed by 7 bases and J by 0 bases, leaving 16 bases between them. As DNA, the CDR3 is TGTGCCAGCACAAACAGGGTTCTCCTAGCCAAAAACATTCAGTACTTC. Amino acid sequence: CASTNRVLLAKNIQYF.

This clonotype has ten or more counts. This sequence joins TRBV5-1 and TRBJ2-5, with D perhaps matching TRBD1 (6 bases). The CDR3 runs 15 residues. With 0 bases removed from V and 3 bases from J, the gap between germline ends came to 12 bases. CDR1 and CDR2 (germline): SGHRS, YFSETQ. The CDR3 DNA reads TGCGCCAGCAGCTTGGCAGGGGAGTCGGAAGAGACCCAGTACTTC. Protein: CASSLAGESEETQYF.

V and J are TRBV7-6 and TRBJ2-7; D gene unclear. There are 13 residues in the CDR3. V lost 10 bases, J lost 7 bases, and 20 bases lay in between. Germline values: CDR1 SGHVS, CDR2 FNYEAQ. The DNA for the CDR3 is TGTGCCACCTCATCGGGTGGGTCTGGTGAGCAGTACTTC. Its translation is CATSSGGSGEQYF.

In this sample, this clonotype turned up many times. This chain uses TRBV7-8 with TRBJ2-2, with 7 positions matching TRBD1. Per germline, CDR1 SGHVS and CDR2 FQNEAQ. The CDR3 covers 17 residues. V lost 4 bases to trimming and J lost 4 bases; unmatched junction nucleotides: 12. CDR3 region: CASSSGRQGLITGELFF. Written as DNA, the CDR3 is TGTGCCAGCAGCTCCGGTAGACAGGGTTTAATCACCGGGGAGCTGTTTTTT. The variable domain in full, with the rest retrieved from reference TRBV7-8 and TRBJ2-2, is GAGVSQSPRYKVAKRGQDVALRCDPISGHVSLFWYQQALGQGPEFLTYFQNEAQLDKSGLPSDRFFAERPEGSVSTLKIQRTQQEDSAVYLCASSSGRQGLITGELFFGEGSRLTVL.

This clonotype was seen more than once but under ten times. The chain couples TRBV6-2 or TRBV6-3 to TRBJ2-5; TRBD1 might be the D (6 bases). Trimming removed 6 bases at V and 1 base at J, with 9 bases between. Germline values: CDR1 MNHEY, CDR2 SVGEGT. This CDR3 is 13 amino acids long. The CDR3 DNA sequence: TGTGCCAGCAGGTCGGACAGCCAAGAGACCCAGTACTTC. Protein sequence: CASRSDSQETQYF.

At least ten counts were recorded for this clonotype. This chain's CDR3 is CATRTGIATNEKLFF. The CDR3 nucleotides read TGTGCCACCCGGACAGGGATCGCAACTAATGAAAAACTGTTTTTT. The chain couples TRBV2 to TRBJ1-4; 8 bases map to TRBD1. This CDR3 region has 15 residues. Trimming cost V 10 bases and J 0 bases; bases outside gene matches: 7. From germline, CDR1 is SNHLY and CDR2 FYNNEI.

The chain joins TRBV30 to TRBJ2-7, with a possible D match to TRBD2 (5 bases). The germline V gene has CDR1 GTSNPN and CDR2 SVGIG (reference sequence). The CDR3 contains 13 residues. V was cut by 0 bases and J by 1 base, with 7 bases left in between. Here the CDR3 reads CAWSVLESYEQYF. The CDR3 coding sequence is TGTGCCTGGAGTGTACTAGAATCCTACGAGCAGTACTTC.